This T cell receptor (beta chain) was captured in a study of blood T cell repertoires in COVID-19. About the research overall: Italy, Spain and the United States were the sources of the convalescent and acute COVID-19 samples.

Assay used: immunoSEQ multiplex PCR; TCRdb lists only in-frame clones, some missing. The sample contains 200,000 to 250,000 clones, 65% to 90% of which appear only once. CDR3 length: 17 amino acids. The germline gives CDR1 SEHNR, CDR2 FQNEAQ (reference sequence). After removal of 4 bases from V and 2 bases from J, the junction contained 11 bases not matched to a gene. This clonotype was sampled from a human donor in a cohort sampled during active COVID-19. The V call is TRBV7-9, the J call TRBJ2-7; 10 bases are a match to TRBD1. Sequenced sample: peripheral blood. CDR3 residues: CASSSGTGEPKAYEQYF. The CDR3, as DNA: TGTGCCAGCAGCTCCGGGACAGGGGAACCCAAAGCCTACGAGCAGTACTTC.